Below are 21 T cell receptor beta chains sequenced from a single sample in a study of blood T cell repertoires in COVID-19. This table comes from immunoSEQ multiplex PCR, and its TCRdb copy is limited to in-frame clones, with some not included. The table has roughly 140,000 clones, 87% seen once. The sample was PBMCs or T cells enriched from blood (not recorded which). The source of these receptors is a man aged 55-75 years who had recovered from COVID-19.

V gene TRBV5-4 combines with J gene TRBJ2-5; maybe TRBD1 (5 bases). Germline V gene data show CDR1 as SGHNT and CDR2 as YYREEE (reference sequence). V lost 0 bases and J lost 5, with 14 bases in between. The CDR3 length is 15 residues. For the CDR3, the DNA is TGTGCCAGCAGCTTGGTCGGCAGGGCGCCGGAGACCCAGTACTTC. Encoded protein: CASSLVGRAPETQYF.

This chain uses TRBV11-3 with TRBJ1-1, with D unclear. Germline V gives CDR1 SGHNT, CDR2 YENEEA. The V gene lost 1 base and the J gene lost 3 bases, with 15 bases spanning the gap. This CDR3 spans 16 amino acids. CDR3 nucleotides: TGTGCCAGCAGCTTAGGCCCCGGACGGGAGCACACTGAAGCTTTCTTT. Protein product: CASSLGPGREHTEAFF.

The chain links TRBV11-2 to TRBJ2-2, with D possibly TRBD2 on 6 matching bases. Trimming cost V 2 bases and J 5 bases, with 18 bases left between them. Germline lookup yields CDR1 SGHAT and CDR2 FQNNGV. The CDR3 has 17 amino acids. The CDR3 sequence: CASSLLRDLQVTGELFF. CDR3 bases: TGTGCCAGCAGCTTACTCCGGGACTTGCAGGTTACCGGGGAGCTGTTTTTT. Using reference TRBV11-2 and TRBJ2-2 for the parts outside the CDR3, the full variable domain is EAGVAQSPRYKIIEKRQSVAFWCNPISGHATLYWYQQILGQGPKLLIQFQNNGVVDDSQLPKDRFSAERLKGVDSTLKIQPAKLEDSAVYLCASSLLRDLQVTGELFFGEGSRLTVL.

The chain links TRBV5-1 to TRBJ2-2; 8 bases match TRBD2. The CDR3 totals 15 residues. Germline assignment: CDR1 SGHRS and CDR2 YFSETQ. V lost 2 bases to trimming and J lost 4 bases; unmatched junction nucleotides: 4. The CDR3 nucleotides are TGCGCCAGCAGCTTAGCGGGAGATCGCACCGGGGAGCTGTTTTTT. As protein: CASSLAGDRTGELFF.

This rearrangement joins TRBV28 to TRBJ2-7, with D maybe TRBD2 (7 bases). The CDR3 spans 11 residues. The V end was cut by 11 bases, the J end by 4 bases, with 12 bases between. Germline CDR1 is MDHEN and CDR2 is SYDVKM. The CDR3 reads CAGGGLYEQYF. In DNA, the CDR3 is TGTGCCGGGGGGGGGCTGTACGAGCAGTACTTC.

The chain has TRBV2 and TRBJ2-3; the D gene is possibly TRBD1 (6 bases). The CDR3 totals 15 residues. Deletions cut 3 bases from V and 3 bases from J, with 13 bases between. Germline values: CDR1 SNHLY, CDR2 FYNNEI. The CDR3: CASSEQGIGTDTQYF. CDR3 DNA sequence: TGTGCCAGCAGTGAGCAGGGGATTGGGACAGATACGCAGTATTTT.

The rearrangement links TRBV19 to TRBJ1-2, with a possible D match to TRBD1 (5 bases). The CDR3 has 15 amino acids. Germline CDR1 is LNHDA and CDR2 is SQIVND (reference sequence). The V end was cut by 2 bases, the J end by 6 bases, with 16 bases between. CDR3 sequence: CASSIFSREENGYTF. DNA of the CDR3: TGTGCCAGTAGTATATTCTCCAGGGAGGAGAATGGCTACACCTTC.

V is TRBV11-1 and J is TRBJ2-7; D gene uncertain. Per the germline V gene, CDR1 is SGHAT and CDR2 is FQDESV (reference sequence). This CDR3 contains 14 residues. The ends were cut back, 5 bases at V and 5 bases at J, with 16 bases in the middle. The CDR3 reads CASSNQEEFHEQYF. The CDR3 coding sequence is TGTGCCAGCAGCAACCAGGAAGAATTCCACGAGCAGTACTTC.

The chain employs TRBV30 and TRBJ1-6; D is uncertain. The V gene lost 4 bases and the J gene lost 2 bases, with 9 bases spanning the gap. The length of the CDR3 is 14 residues. Per germline, CDR1 GTSNPN and CDR2 SVGIG (reference sequence). CDR3: CAWKEAAYNSPLHF. The CDR3 nucleotides are TGTGCCTGGAAGGAGGCAGCCTATAATTCACCCCTCCACTTT. The variable domain in full, with the rest retrieved from reference TRBV30 and TRBJ1-6, is SQTIHQWPATLVQPVGSPLSLECTVEGTSNPNLYWYRQAAGRGLQLLFYSVGIGQISSEVPQNLSASRPQDRQFILSSKKLLLSDSGFYLCAWKEAAYNSPLHFGNGTRLTVT.

The V and J genes are TRBV10-1 and TRBJ2-1; no firm D call. V lost 0 bases and J 4 bases, leaving 10 bases between the germline ends. The CDR3 totals 15 residues. The germline V gene encodes CDR1 WNHNN and CDR2 SYGVQD (reference sequence). The CDR3 protein is CASSESTGLYNEQFF. CDR3 DNA: TGCGCCAGCAGTGAGTCGACGGGTTTGTACAATGAGCAGTTCTTC.

This chain joins TRBV7-8 and TRBJ1-2; 8 bases line up with TRBD1. Trimming removed 6 bases from V and 8 bases from J; junction bases left unmatched: 8. CDR1 is SGHVS and CDR2 is FQNEAQ in the germline V gene. The length of the CDR3 is 13 residues. The CDR3 here is CASSRQGWVGYTF. CDR3 coding DNA: TGTGCCAGCAGTCGACAGGGGTGGGTAGGCTACACCTTC. The whole variable domain, filled in from reference TRBV7-8 and TRBJ1-2, reads GAGVSQSPRYKVAKRGQDVALRCDPISGHVSLFWYQQALGQGPEFLTYFQNEAQLDKSGLPSDRFFAERPEGSVSTLKIQRTQQEDSAVYLCASSRQGWVGYTFGSGTRLTVV.

The rearrangement links TRBV5-8 to TRBJ2-7; D unclear. This CDR3 is 13 amino acids long. With 0 bases removed from V and 12 bases from J, the gap between germline ends came to 16 bases. Germline V gene sequence: CDR1 SGHTS, CDR2 YDEGEE. CDR3 nucleotides: TGTGCCAGCAGCTTGGAGGATCGCCAGGCGCGGTACTTC. This encodes CASSLEDRQARYF.

The CDR3 DNA sequence: TGTGCCTGGAGTAATGGGGGGGGGTACAATGAGCAGTTCTTC. It translates to CAWSNGGGYNEQFF. The rearrangement links TRBV30 to TRBJ2-1; 7 bases align to TRBD2. This CDR3 has 14 residues. The V segment lost 2 bases and the J segment 4 bases; nucleotides outside the gene matches: 5. Germline assignment: CDR1 GTSNPN and CDR2 SVGIG (reference sequence). Variable domain in full (rest from reference TRBV30 and TRBJ2-1): SQTIHQWPATLVQPVGSPLSLECTVEGTSNPNLYWYRQAAGRGLQLLFYSVGIGQISSEVPQNLSASRPQDRQFILSSKKLLLSDSGFYLCAWSNGGGYNEQFFGPGTRLTVL.

The gene calls are TRBV5-5 and TRBJ2-7, with a tentative D call TRBD1 (5 bases). CDR3 length equals 14 residues. V was pared by 0 bases and J by 2 bases, with 9 bases between. Germline CDR1 is SGHKS and CDR2 is YYEKEE (reference sequence). CDR3 protein: CASSLEDIAYEQYF. For the CDR3, the DNA is TGTGCCAGCAGCTTGGAGGACATAGCCTACGAGCAGTACTTC.

V and J are TRBV6-5 and TRBJ2-7; weak D call: TRBD1 (6 bases). From germline, CDR1 is MNHEY and CDR2 SVGAGI. The CDR3 length is 14 residues. V was trimmed by 6 bases and J by 5 bases, leaving 17 bases between them. The CDR3 loop is CASRGAGTTHEQYF. CDR3 DNA: TGTGCCAGCAGGGGGGCAGGGACGACCCACGAGCAGTACTTC.

The V gene is TRBV27, the J gene TRBJ1-6; D unclear. Germline loops: CDR1 MNHEY, CDR2 SMNVEV (reference sequence). The V gene lost 3 bases and the J gene lost 6 bases, with 15 bases spanning the gap. The length of the CDR3 is 16 residues. The CDR3 sequence is CASSFPRHDVNSPLHF. The CDR3 DNA is TGTGCCAGCAGTTTCCCCAGACATGATGTTAATTCACCCCTCCACTTT.

The genes are TRBV5-4 and TRBJ1-1; 11 bases map to TRBD1. Germline loops: CDR1 SGHNT, CDR2 YYREEE (reference sequence). The V segment lost 4 bases and the J segment 1 base; nucleotides outside the gene matches: 6. This CDR3 spans 16 amino acids. This CDR3 is CASSPDRGLGNTEAFF. The CDR3 nucleotides are TGTGCCAGCAGCCCGGACAGGGGGCTGGGGAACACTGAAGCTTTCTTT.

V gene TRBV19 combines with J gene TRBJ1-1; D call uncertain. Germline-derived CDR1 and CDR2 are LNHDA and SQIVND (reference sequence). The CDR3 length is 15 residues. V was shortened by 2 bases and J by 1 base, with 11 bases between the two germline ends. CDR3 region: CASSITGRGNTEAFF. In DNA, the CDR3 is TGTGCCAGTAGTATAACGGGAAGAGGGAACACTGAAGCTTTCTTT. The entire variable domain, with the rest obtained from reference TRBV19 and TRBJ1-1, is as follows: DGGITQSPKYLFRKEGQNVTLSCEQNLNHDAMYWYRQDPGQGLRLIYYSQIVNDFQKGDIAEGYSVSREKKESFPLTVTSAQKNPTAFYLCASSITGRGNTEAFFGQGTRLTVV.

This clone was detected only a few times. This chain connects TRBV28 to TRBJ1-6; TRBD1 aligns across 7 bases. The CDR3 length is 17 residues. Germline values: CDR1 MDHEN, CDR2 SYDVKM. V shed 5 bases, J shed 7 bases, and the junction held 14 bases outside the gene matches. The CDR3 bases are TGTGCCAGCAGTACCCTCCGACAGGGTCTGTGGAATTCACCCCTCCACTTT. Translating gives CASSTLRQGLWNSPLHF.

The chain recombines TRBV6-1 with TRBJ2-6; 7 nucleotides match TRBD1. Losses at the gene ends were 7 bases for V and 12 bases for J; bases not matched to a gene: 12. The CDR3 has 14 residues. The V gene's germline CDR1 is MNHNS and CDR2 SASEGT. The DNA of the CDR3 is TGTGCCAGCACCCCCGACAGGGTAGCTGGCGTCCTGACTTTC. The encoded protein is CASTPDRVAGVLTF.

The chain joins TRBV5-4 to TRBJ2-1; D call uncertain. The germline V gene encodes CDR1 SGHNT and CDR2 YYREEE (reference sequence). The CDR3 has 13 residues. V shed 0 bases and J shed 9 bases, with 10 bases lying between them. CDR3 in amino acids: CASSLDGSGEQFF. The CDR3 DNA reads TGTGCCAGCAGCTTGGACGGGTCCGGTGAGCAGTTCTTC.